This TCR beta chain was captured by sequencing in a study of CD8 T cells in ankylosing spondylitis. Study findings and constraints: Fewer than 10 highly homologous variants formed a TCR beta motif that appeared characteristic of ankylosing spondylitis blood.

In germline, CDR1 is MNHEY, CDR2 SVGAGI. V was clipped by 0 bases and J by 2 bases; unmatched bases: 6. The CDR3 sequence is 17 residues long. In this sample, this clonotype turned up once. Its antigen is currently unknown. In TCRdb, the 5' RACE reads were re-called with MiXCR into one record per CDR3 protein. This sample has 400,000 to 450,000 distinct CDR3 sequences, with 15% to 20% found just once. The sequence was collected from a male donor with ankylosing spondylitis. This sequence joins TRBV6-5 and TRBJ1-4; 7 bases agree with TRBD1. Sequencing used blood, either unsorted or a sorted T cell fraction (not recorded which). CDR3 bases: TGTGCCAGCAGTTACTCTCCTACGACAGGGACTAATGAAAAACTGTTTTTT. This translates into CASSYSPTTGTNEKLFF.